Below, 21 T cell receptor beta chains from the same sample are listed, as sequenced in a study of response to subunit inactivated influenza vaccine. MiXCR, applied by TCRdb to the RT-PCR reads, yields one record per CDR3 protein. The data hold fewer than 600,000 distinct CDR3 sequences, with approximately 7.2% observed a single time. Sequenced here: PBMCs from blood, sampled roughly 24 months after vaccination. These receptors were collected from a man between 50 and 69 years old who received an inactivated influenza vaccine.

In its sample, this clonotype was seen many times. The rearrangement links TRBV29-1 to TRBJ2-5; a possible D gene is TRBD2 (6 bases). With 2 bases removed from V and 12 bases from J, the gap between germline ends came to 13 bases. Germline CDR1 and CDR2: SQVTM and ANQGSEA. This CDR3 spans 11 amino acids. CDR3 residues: CSVEMGGPKYF. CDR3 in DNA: TGCAGCGTTGAAATGGGGGGACCGAAGTACTTC.

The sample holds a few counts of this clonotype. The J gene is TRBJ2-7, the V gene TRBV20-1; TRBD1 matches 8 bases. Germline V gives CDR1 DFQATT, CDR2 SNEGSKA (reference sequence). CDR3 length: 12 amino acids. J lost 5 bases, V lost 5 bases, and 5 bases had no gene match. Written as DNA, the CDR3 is TGCAGTGCTGGGGGACAGGTGAACGAGCAGTACTTC. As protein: CSAGGQVNEQYF.

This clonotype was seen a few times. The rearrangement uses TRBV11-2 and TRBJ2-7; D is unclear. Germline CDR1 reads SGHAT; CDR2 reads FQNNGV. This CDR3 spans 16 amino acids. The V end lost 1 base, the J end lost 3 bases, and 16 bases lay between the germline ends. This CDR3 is CASSLVGAGRYYEQYF. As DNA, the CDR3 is TGTGCCAGCAGCTTAGTAGGCGCAGGAAGATACTACGAGCAGTACTTC.

The chain's CDR3 is CASSPATVRSGNTIYF. As DNA, the CDR3 is TGTGCCAGCTCACCAGCGACAGTTCGCTCTGGAAACACCATATATTTT. The chain recombines TRBV18 with TRBJ1-3; possibly TRBD1 for D (5 bases). This CDR3 has 16 residues. V was shortened by 2 bases and J by 0 bases, with 11 bases between the two germline ends. Germline CDR1 reads KGHSH; CDR2 reads LQKENI.

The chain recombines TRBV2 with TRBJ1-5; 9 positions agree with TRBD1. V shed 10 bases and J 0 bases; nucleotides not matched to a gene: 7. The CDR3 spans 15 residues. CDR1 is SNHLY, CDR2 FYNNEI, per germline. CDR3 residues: CATRQGVYSNQPQHF. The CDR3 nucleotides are TGTGCCACCAGACAGGGGGTCTATAGCAATCAGCCCCAGCATTTT.

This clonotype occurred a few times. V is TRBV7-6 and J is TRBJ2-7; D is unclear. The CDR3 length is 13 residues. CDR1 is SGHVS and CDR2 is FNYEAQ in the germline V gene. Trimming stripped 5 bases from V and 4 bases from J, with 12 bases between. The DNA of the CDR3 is TGTGCCAGCAGCCCCACGGGCTTTTACGAGCAGTACTTC. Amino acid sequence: CASSPTGFYEQYF.

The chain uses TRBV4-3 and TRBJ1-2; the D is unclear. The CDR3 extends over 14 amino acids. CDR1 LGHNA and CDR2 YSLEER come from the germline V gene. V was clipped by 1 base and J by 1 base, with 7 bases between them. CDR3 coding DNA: TGCGCCAGCAGCCAAGGGGCCAGTAACTATGGCTACACCTTC. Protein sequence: CASSQGASNYGYTF.

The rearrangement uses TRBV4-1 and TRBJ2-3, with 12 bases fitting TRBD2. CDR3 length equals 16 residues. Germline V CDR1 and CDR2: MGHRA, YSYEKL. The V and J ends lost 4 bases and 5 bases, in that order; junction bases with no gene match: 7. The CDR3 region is CASSPASGGARDTQYF. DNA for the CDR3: TGCGCCAGCAGCCCCGCTAGCGGGGGGGCCAGAGATACGCAGTATTTT.

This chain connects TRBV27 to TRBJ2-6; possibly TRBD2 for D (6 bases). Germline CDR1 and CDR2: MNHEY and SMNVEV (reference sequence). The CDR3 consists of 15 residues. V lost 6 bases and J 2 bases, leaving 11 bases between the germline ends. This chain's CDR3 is CASSAGRAGANVLTF. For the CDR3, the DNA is TGTGCCAGCAGCGCGGGACGCGCTGGGGCCAACGTCCTGACTTTC.

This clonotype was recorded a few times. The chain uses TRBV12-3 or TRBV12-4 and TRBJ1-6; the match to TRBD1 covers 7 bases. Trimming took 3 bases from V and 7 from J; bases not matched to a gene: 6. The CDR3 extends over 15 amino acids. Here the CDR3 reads CASSLRGPNNSPLHF. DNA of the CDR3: TGTGCCAGCAGTTTGAGGGGGCCGAACAATTCACCCCTCCACTTT.

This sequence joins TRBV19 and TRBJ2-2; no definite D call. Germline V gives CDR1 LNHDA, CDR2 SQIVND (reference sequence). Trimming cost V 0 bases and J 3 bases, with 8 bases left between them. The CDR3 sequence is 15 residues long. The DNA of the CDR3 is TGTGCCAGTAGTATAGATCGGGCACACACCGGGGAGCTGTTTTTT. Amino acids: CASSIDRAHTGELFF.

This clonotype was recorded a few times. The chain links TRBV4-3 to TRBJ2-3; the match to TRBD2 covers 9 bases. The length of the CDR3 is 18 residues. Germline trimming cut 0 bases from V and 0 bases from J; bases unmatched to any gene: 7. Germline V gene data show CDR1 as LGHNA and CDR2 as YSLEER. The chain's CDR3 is CASSQEPLSGGSTDTQYF. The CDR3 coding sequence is TGCGCCAGCAGCCAAGAGCCCCTTAGCGGGGGTAGCACAGATACGCAGTATTTT.

DNA for the CDR3: TGTGCCAGCAGTTTACGGGGAGCGCCCTACGAGCAGTACTTC. Protein: CASSLRGAPYEQYF. The chain has TRBV28 and TRBJ2-7; D perhaps matches TRBD2 (5 bases). This CDR3 spans 14 amino acids. The ends were cut back, 2 bases at V and 2 bases at J, with 10 bases in the middle. Per the germline V gene, CDR1 is MDHEN and CDR2 is SYDVKM.

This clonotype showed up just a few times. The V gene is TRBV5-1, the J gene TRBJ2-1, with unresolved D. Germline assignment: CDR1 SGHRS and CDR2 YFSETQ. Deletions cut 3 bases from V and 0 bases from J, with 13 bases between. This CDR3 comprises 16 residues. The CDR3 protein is CASSYTPRSSYNEQFF. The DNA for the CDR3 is TGCGCCAGCAGCTATACTCCGCGGAGCTCCTACAATGAGCAGTTCTTC.

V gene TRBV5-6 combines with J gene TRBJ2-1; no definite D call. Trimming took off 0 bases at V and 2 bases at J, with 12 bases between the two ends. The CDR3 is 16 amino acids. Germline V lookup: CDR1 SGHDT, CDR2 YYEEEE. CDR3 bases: TGTGCCAGCAGCTTGGGACGCCCAAACCCCTACAATGAGCAGTTCTTC. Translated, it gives CASSLGRPNPYNEQFF.

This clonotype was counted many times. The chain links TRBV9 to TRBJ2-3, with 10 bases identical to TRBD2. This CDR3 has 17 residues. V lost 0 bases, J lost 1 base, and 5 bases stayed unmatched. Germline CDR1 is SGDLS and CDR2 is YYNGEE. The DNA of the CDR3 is TGTGCCAGCAGCGTAGCGTCTAGCGGGAGTGGCACAGATACGCAGTATTTT. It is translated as CASSVASSGSGTDTQYF.

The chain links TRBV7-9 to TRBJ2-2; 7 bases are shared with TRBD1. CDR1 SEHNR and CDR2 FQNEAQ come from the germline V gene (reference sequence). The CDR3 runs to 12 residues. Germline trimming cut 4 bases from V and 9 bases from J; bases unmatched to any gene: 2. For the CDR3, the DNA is TGTGCCAGCAGCTCGACAGGGAGGGAGCTGTTTTTT. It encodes CASSSTGRELFF.

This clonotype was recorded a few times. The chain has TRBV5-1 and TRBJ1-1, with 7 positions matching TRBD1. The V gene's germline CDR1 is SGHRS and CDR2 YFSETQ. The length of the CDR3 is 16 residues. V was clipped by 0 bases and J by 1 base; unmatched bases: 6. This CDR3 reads CASSLGGTAKNTEAFF. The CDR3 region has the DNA TGCGCCAGCAGCTTGGGAGGGACAGCCAAGAACACTGAAGCTTTCTTT.

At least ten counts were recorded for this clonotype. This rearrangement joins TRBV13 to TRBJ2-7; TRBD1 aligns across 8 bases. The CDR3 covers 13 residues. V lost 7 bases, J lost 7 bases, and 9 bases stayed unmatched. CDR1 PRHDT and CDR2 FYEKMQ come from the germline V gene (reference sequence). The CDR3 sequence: CASNQDRAGEQYF. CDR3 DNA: TGTGCCAGCAACCAGGACAGGGCGGGAGAGCAGTACTTC.

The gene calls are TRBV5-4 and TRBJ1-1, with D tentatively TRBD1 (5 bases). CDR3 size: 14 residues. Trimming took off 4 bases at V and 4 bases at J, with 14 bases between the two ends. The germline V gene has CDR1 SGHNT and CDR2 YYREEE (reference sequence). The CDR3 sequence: CASSPGGGTTEAFF. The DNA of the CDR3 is TGTGCCAGCAGCCCCGGGGGGGGTACCACTGAAGCTTTCTTT.

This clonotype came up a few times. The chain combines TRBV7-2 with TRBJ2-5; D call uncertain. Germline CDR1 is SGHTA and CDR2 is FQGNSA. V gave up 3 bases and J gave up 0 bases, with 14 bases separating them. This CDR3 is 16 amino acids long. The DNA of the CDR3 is TGTGCCAGCAGCTTGATCCCCAGTCGGTACCAAGAGACCCAGTACTTC. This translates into CASSLIPSRYQETQYF.